This entry features one TCR beta chain sequence. Its target is unknown. Losses at the gene ends were 5 bases for V and 6 bases for J; bases not matched to a gene: 7. The CDR3 runs to 14 residues. Germline V gene sequence: CDR1 SEHNR, CDR2 FQNEAQ (reference sequence). This sample was taken from a study of radiotherapy plus CTLA-4 blockade in lung cancer. On the study more broadly: Overall, 18% of patients showed an objective response, while over 30% attained disease control. Study-level findings and limits: In blood, tumor-derived TCR clones expanded after radiotherapy plus ipilimumab.

Assay used: immunoSEQ multiplex PCR; TCRdb lists only in-frame clones, some missing. Seen here are about 46,000 clones, approximately 80% observed once, and the top ten hold 2% to 2.5%. Treatment of patients with chemo-refractory metastatic non-small-cell lung cancer consisted of focal radiation plus CTLA-4 blockade with ipilimumab. The sequenced sample was peripheral blood, obtained from a patient treated with radiotherapy plus ipilimumab. V is TRBV7-9 and J is TRBJ1-1; 9 bases match TRBD1. This clonotype was obtained from a human donor with non-small cell lung cancer whose response to radiotherapy plus ipilimumab could not be evaluated. The CDR3 bases are TGTGCCAGCAGCCAGGGGACAGGGTCGCCTGAAGCTTTCTTT. Protein sequence: CASSQGTGSPEAFF.